These 16 T cell receptor beta chains were sequenced from one sample in a study of cytomegalovirus exposure and HLA in healthy donors. The primer mix had 60 Vbeta and 13 Jbeta primers. Profiled with immunoSEQ multiplex PCR; TCRdb holds only in-frame clones, not every one. The sample holds approximately 140,000 clones, 82% seen once. Sequencing was done on a sample of PBMCs. These receptors were collected from a male donor in good health and CMV-seronegative.

V gene TRBV7-2 combines with J gene TRBJ1-2; unclear D gene. The CDR3 loop spans 14 amino acids. The V and J ends lost 1 base and 3 bases respectively, with 9 bases between them. Germline values: CDR1 SGHTA, CDR2 FQGNSA. The CDR3 DNA reads as TGTGCCAGCAGCTTAGTTCGGGGAGACTATGGCTACACCTTC. It specifies CASSLVRGDYGYTF.

This sequence joins TRBV4-1 and TRBJ2-1, with 11 positions matching TRBD2. The CDR3 is 17 residues long. Per germline, CDR1 MGHRA and CDR2 YSYEKL. V dropped 0 bases and J dropped 12; count of bases not matched to a gene: 13. CDR3 loop: CASSQDPMGLADGGQFF. In nucleotides, the CDR3 is TGCGCCAGCAGCCAAGACCCGATGGGACTAGCGGACGGGGGGCAGTTCTTC.

V usage is TRBV25-1 and J usage is TRBJ2-3, with D possibly TRBD1 on 5 matching bases. The CDR3 totals 13 residues. Trimming pared 11 bases from V and 4 bases from J, leaving 16 bases between. Germline loops: CDR1 MGHDK, CDR2 SYGVNS. Here the CDR3 reads CAARALGADTQYF. CDR3 DNA: TGTGCCGCTCGGGCCTTAGGGGCAGATACGCAGTATTTT.

There are a few counts of this clone. This rearrangement joins TRBV2 to TRBJ2-7; D perhaps matches TRBD1 (7 bases). Trimming took off 5 bases at V and 4 bases at J, with 18 bases between the two ends. The CDR3 spans 15 residues. Looked up from germline, CDR1 is SNHLY and CDR2 is FYNNEI. The DNA of the CDR3 is TGTGCCAGCAGTCCCCGGGGGACAGACCCATACGAGCAGTACTTC. Translated: CASSPRGTDPYEQYF.

V usage is TRBV5-5 and J usage is TRBJ2-7, with 11 bases aligning to TRBD2. CDR1 and CDR2 from the germline V gene are SGHKS and YYEKEE (reference sequence). The CDR3 is 15 residues long. V was clipped by 0 bases and J by 5 bases; unmatched bases: 4. CDR3 amino acids: CASSLVWGLADEQYF. DNA for the CDR3: TGTGCCAGCAGCTTGGTATGGGGACTAGCGGACGAGCAGTACTTC.

V and J are TRBV4-1 and TRBJ2-7; no definite D call. This CDR3 is built from 13 residues. V lost 1 base and J 6 bases, leaving 10 bases between the germline ends. The V gene's germline CDR1 is MGHRA and CDR2 YSYEKL. Here the CDR3 reads CASSQAPSSEQYF. The CDR3 DNA reads TGCGCCAGCAGCCAAGCACCTTCCAGCGAGCAGTACTTC.

This clone was observed once. This chain joins TRBV7-2 and TRBJ1-5; 8 bases agree with TRBD1. V shed 5 bases and J 7 bases; nucleotides not matched to a gene: 7. CDR1 is SGHTA and CDR2 is FQGNSA in the germline V gene. The CDR3 loop spans 14 amino acids. CDR3 amino acids: CASSPQGVDQPQHF. Written as DNA, the CDR3 is TGTGCCAGCAGCCCACAGGGGGTCGACCAGCCCCAGCATTTT.

Comment on this clone: Being one base from a much bigger clone, this may be a read error. The identical CDR3 is also encoded by other nucleotide sequences in the sample. This chain connects TRBV4-3 to TRBJ2-7, with TRBD2 identical over 10 bases. After removal of 4 bases from V and 0 bases from J, the junction contained 3 bases not matched to a gene. The CDR3 has 15 amino acids. Germline CDR1 and CDR2: LGHNA and YSLEER. DNA of the CDR3: TGCGCCAGCAGCCCTTCTAGCGGGAGCTCCTACGAGCAGTACTTC. Protein sequence: CASSPSSGSSYEQYF.

The CDR3 DNA sequence: TGTGCCAGCAGTTTGATGTCCAGCTACAATGAGCAGTTCTTC. Protein: CASSLMSSYNEQFF. The V and J genes are TRBV27 and TRBJ2-1; no clear D gene. V lost 3 bases and J 3 bases, leaving 9 bases between the germline ends. Germline V gene sequence: CDR1 MNHEY, CDR2 SMNVEV (reference sequence). The CDR3 totals 14 residues.

This clone was counted once. This chain links TRBV7-9 with TRBJ2-7; 11 nucleotides align to TRBD2. Germline CDR1 and CDR2: SEHNR and FQNEAQ (reference sequence). This CDR3 contains 16 residues. The trim removed 1 base at V and 0 bases at J, leaving 2 bases unmatched. CDR3 sequence reads: CASSLGLAGTSYEQYF. DNA for the CDR3: TGTGCCAGCAGCTTAGGACTAGCGGGGACCTCCTACGAGCAGTACTTC.

This chain connects TRBV30 to TRBJ2-5; TRBD2 might be the D (5 bases). The DNA matches TRBJ2-7 better at its end, which makes the J call doubtful. CDR3 size: 17 residues. Per the germline V gene, CDR1 is GTSNPN and CDR2 is SVGIG (reference sequence). CDR3 in DNA: TGTGCCTGGAGTGTGGGGTGGCCTGCGGGCAGCTCCTACGAGCAGTACTTC. Its protein is CAWSVGWPAGSSYEQYF.

This rearrangement joins TRBV12-5 to TRBJ2-2, with 8 bases lining up with TRBD2. The CDR3 extends over 17 amino acids. CDR1 and CDR2 from the germline V gene are LGHNT and FRNRAP. Losses at the gene ends were 2 bases for V and 3 bases for J; bases not matched to a gene: 8. CDR3 loop: CASGLSGGPSDTGELFF. CDR3 bases: TGTGCTAGTGGTTTGTCGGGAGGGCCTTCCGACACCGGGGAGCTGTTTTTT.

The gene calls are TRBV28 and TRBJ2-3, with D maybe TRBD2 (6 bases). Germline assignment: CDR1 MDHEN and CDR2 SYDVKM. Trimming took off 6 bases at V and 4 bases at J, with 14 bases between the two ends. There are 14 residues in the CDR3. CDR3 loop: CASRFRGLADTQYF. In DNA form, the CDR3 reads TGTGCCAGCAGATTCCGGGGACTTGCAGATACGCAGTATTTT.

The chain employs TRBV19 and TRBJ2-1; 13 positions agree with TRBD2. Germline CDR1 LNHDA, CDR2 SQIVND (reference sequence). The V segment lost 5 bases and the J segment 8 bases; nucleotides outside the gene matches: 9. This CDR3 is 16 amino acids long. As DNA, the CDR3 is TGTGCCAGTAGTGTTTCCGGGACTAGCGGGAAGGATGAGCAGTTCTTC. Encoded protein: CASSVSGTSGKDEQFF.

This rearrangement joins TRBV28 to TRBJ1-5; TRBD1 is a possible D gene (6 bases). Germline V lookup: CDR1 MDHEN, CDR2 SYDVKM. Deletions cut 2 bases from V and 0 bases from J, with 8 bases between. The length of the CDR3 is 15 residues. For the CDR3, the DNA is TGTGCCAGCAGTTTAGAAGGGGGTAGCAATCAGCCCCAGCATTTT. Its protein product is CASSLEGGSNQPQHF.

The chain uses TRBV6-1 and TRBJ1-6, with a tentative D call TRBD1 (5 bases). The CDR3 loop spans 13 amino acids. Trimming left V 7 bases short and J 8 bases short, with 12 bases between. Germline CDR1 and CDR2: MNHNS and SASEGT. In nucleotides, the CDR3 is TGTGCCAGCAAGGGGCATCACGATTCACCCCTCCACTTT. Its protein is CASKGHHDSPLHF.